This T cell receptor beta chain is from a study of T-cell reconstitution after alpha-beta-depleted transplantation in children. Findings and limits, study-wide: Newly generated T cells supplied most T-cell counts and diversity one year post-transplant. Reported findings indicate that, about two months after transplant, alpha-beta T cells came from several hundred expanded clones, which were derived from non-depleted graft cells. Day-60 TCRbeta diversity that was high in some patients was derived from surviving recipient T cells and thymic progenitors.

This clonotype was recorded at least ten times. Its specificity is unknown. Preparing the TCRbeta library involved the use of unique molecular identifiers. Using its own MiXCR run on the PCR reads, TCRdb lists one record per CDR3 protein. Here the sample spans approximately 300,000 distinct CDR3 sequences, about 9.5% being singletons. Per germline, CDR1 SQVTM and CDR2 ANQGSEA. V lost 0 bases and J lost 4; bases outside the gene matches: 6. The CDR3 is made up of 16 amino acids. The sequence derives from a boy under two years old with acute myeloid leukemia, due to receive a stem cell transplant. The input for sequencing was PBMCs, taken before TCRalphabeta/CD19-depleted stem cell transplant. This chain joins TRBV29-1 and TRBJ2-5; 12 bases are a match to TRBD1. CDR3 sequence: CSVEDPGQGAGETQYF. CDR3 sequence (DNA): TGCAGCGTTGAAGATCCGGGACAGGGGGCAGGAGAGACCCAGTACTTC.